The 28 T cell receptor beta chains given below trace back to one sample, sequenced in a study of T-cell reconstitution after alpha-beta-depleted transplantation in children. Molecular barcoding with unique molecular identifiers was used for the TCRbeta library. From the PCR reads, TCRdb called clonotypes with MiXCR, one entry per CDR3 protein. The data contain approximately 98,000 distinct CDR3 sequences, roughly 6.1% of them singletons. Sequences were derived from PBMCs, mostly from graft donor cells, sampled 360 days after TCRalphabeta/CD19-depleted stem cell transplant. These receptor sequences come from a male patient between 2 and 10 years old who had a stem cell transplant for acute lymphoblastic leukemia, so the T cells may come from the graft donor.

The rearrangement links TRBV28 to TRBJ2-3; TRBD2 matches 11 bases. The ends lost 3 bases at V and 2 bases at J; junction bases unmatched: 7. In germline, CDR1 is MDHEN, CDR2 SYDVKM. This CDR3 comprises 17 residues. For the CDR3, the DNA is TGTGCCAGCAGTTTTAGACTAGCGGGACACATCACAGATACGCAGTATTTT. As protein: CASSFRLAGHITDTQYF.

Many counts were recorded for this clonotype. The V and J genes are TRBV6-5 and TRBJ1-2; no clear D. The V end was cut by 0 bases, the J end by 7 bases, with 15 bases between. Germline CDR1 reads MNHEY; CDR2 reads SVGAGI. The CDR3 spans 15 residues. The CDR3 DNA is TGTGCCAGCAGTTACTCTCGAGAGACACCCTTTGGCTACACCTTC. Its translation: CASSYSRETPFGYTF.

There are many counts of this clonotype. The rearrangement uses TRBV7-7 and TRBJ2-3, with D hard to call. CDR1 and CDR2 from the germline V gene are SSHAT and FNYEAQ (reference sequence). V was clipped by 1 base and J by 0 bases, with 5 bases between them. The CDR3 spans 14 residues. The CDR3 sequence is CASSLGRSTDTQYF. The CDR3 region has the DNA TGTGCCAGCAGCTTAGGGCGCAGCACAGATACGCAGTATTTT.

In its sample, this clonotype was seen many times. The gene calls are TRBV20-1 and TRBJ1-6, with unresolved D. V was cut by 6 bases and J by 4 bases, with 19 bases left in between. CDR1 and CDR2 (germline): DFQATT, SNEGSKA (reference sequence). This CDR3 comprises 16 residues. The CDR3 nucleotides read TGCAGTGCCCCCTCGGCTGACTCCTATTATAATTCACCCCTCCACTTT. Protein sequence: CSAPSADSYYNSPLHF.

This clonotype was observed many times. This sequence joins TRBV29-1 and TRBJ2-7, with D perhaps assigned TRBD1 or TRBD2 (6 bases each). The V gene lost 3 bases and the J gene lost 9 bases, with 24 bases spanning the gap. The CDR3 is made up of 15 amino acids. Looked up from germline, CDR1 is SQVTM and CDR2 is ANQGSEA. The CDR3 DNA is TGCAGCGTTGATGCTGGGGGGCAGCCGCCAGGCGGGCAGTACTTC. This codes for CSVDAGGQPPGGQYF.

J is TRBJ1-4 and V is TRBV4-3, with D hard to call. The V and J ends lost 0 bases and 8 bases respectively, with 16 bases between them. From germline, CDR1 is LGHNA and CDR2 YSLEER. The CDR3 runs to 16 residues. Written as DNA, the CDR3 is TGCGCCAGCAGCCAAGATTTTTTCGGCACTTCCGAAAAACTGTTTTTT. It codes for CASSQDFFGTSEKLFF.

The sample holds a few counts of this clonotype. This chain joins TRBV7-9 and TRBJ1-2; D may be TRBD1 (5 bases). Between the trimmed V and J ends, which lost 1 base and 4 bases, there was a span of 16 bases. This CDR3 region has 16 residues. Germline V CDR1 and CDR2: SEHNR, FQNEAQ (reference sequence). The CDR3 DNA follows: TGTGCCAGCAGCTTAGACCGACAGCTCCCTCTCTATGGCTACACCTTC. Protein: CASSLDRQLPLYGYTF.

This clonotype was seen a handful of times. The chain recombines TRBV7-9 with TRBJ2-1, with TRBD2 matching over 11 bases. The CDR3 runs to 14 residues. CDR1 and CDR2 from the germline V gene are SEHNR and FQNEAQ (reference sequence). Germline trimming cut 5 bases from V and 7 bases from J; bases unmatched to any gene: 4. CDR3 nucleotides: TGTGCCAGCAGCCTGACTAGCGGGGCGAATGAGCAGTTCTTC. Protein: CASSLTSGANEQFF.

The table lists this clonotype with many counts. The chain recombines TRBV4-3 with TRBJ2-7; 7 bases match TRBD2. With V trimmed by 0 bases and J by 3 bases, 2 bases remained unmatched. The germline V gene encodes CDR1 LGHNA and CDR2 YSLEER. The CDR3 sequence is 14 residues long. DNA of the CDR3: TGCGCCAGCAGCCAAGATACTAGCGTCTACGAGCAGTACTTC. Translated: CASSQDTSVYEQYF.

This chain uses TRBV28 with TRBJ2-5; D perhaps matches TRBD2 (6 bases). The V end was cut by 5 bases, the J end by 2 bases, with 18 bases between. Germline values: CDR1 MDHEN, CDR2 SYDVKM. The CDR3 sequence is 16 residues long. The CDR3 spells CASSPKGPAGQETQYF. The DNA for the CDR3 is TGTGCCAGCAGTCCCAAGGGACCCGCGGGGCAAGAGACCCAGTACTTC.

This clonotype came up many times. V usage is TRBV6-6 and J usage is TRBJ2-7; 8 bases are a match to TRBD1. Germline values: CDR1 MNHNY, CDR2 SVGAGI (reference sequence). The CDR3 totals 12 residues. After removal of 7 bases from V and 6 bases from J, the junction contained 5 bases not matched to a gene. In DNA form, the CDR3 reads TGTGCCAGCATCGAACAGGGGGTCGAGCAGTACTTC. It is translated as CASIEQGVEQYF.

This clonotype has only one observation. The V and J genes are TRBV7-3 and TRBJ2-1; unclear D gene. Germline-derived CDR1 and CDR2 are SGHTA and FQGTGA. The CDR3 extends over 14 amino acids. With 2 bases removed from V and 3 bases from J, the gap between germline ends came to 8 bases. CDR3 in DNA: TGTGCCAGCAGCTTATACCACTACTACAATGAGCAGTTCTTC. It translates to CASSLYHYYNEQFF.

This clonotype was detected only a few times. This chain connects TRBV7-2 to TRBJ1-2, with a tentative D call TRBD1 (6 bases). Germline assignment: CDR1 SGHTA and CDR2 FQGNSA. The CDR3 is 13 amino acids. V lost 4 bases to trimming and J lost 10 bases, with 16 bases between them. CDR3 bases: TGTGCCAGCAGCTGGGGGAACAGGGAGGCCTACACCTTC. Residues: CASSWGNREAYTF.

Ten or more counts support this clonotype. V is TRBV7-9 and J is TRBJ2-4; a possible D gene is TRBD1 (6 bases). Germline V gene data show CDR1 as SEHNR and CDR2 as FQNEAQ (reference sequence). The V gene lost 5 bases and the J gene lost 4 bases, with 12 bases spanning the gap. CDR3 size: 14 residues. The DNA of the CDR3 is TGTGCCAGCAGCCCGCGGACAGATAAAAACATTCAGTACTTC. Residues: CASSPRTDKNIQYF.

Regarding this clonotype: An end of the junction differs from the germline gene, which may be a read error. The chain uses TRBV4-2 and TRBJ1-5, with 7 bases lining up with TRBD1. The CDR3 extends over 16 amino acids. Germline V gene lookup returns CDR1 LGHNA and CDR2 YNFKEQ. The CDR3 is CASSQDPGGTNEPQHF. The CDR3 DNA reads as TGTGCCAGCAGCCAAGATCCAGGGGGGACCAATGAGCCCCAGCATTTT.

This clonotype came up a few times. This rearrangement joins TRBV9 to TRBJ2-3; D is ambiguous. The CDR3 spans 13 residues. The V gene lost 3 bases and the J gene lost 1 base, with 6 bases spanning the gap. Germline lookup yields CDR1 SGDLS and CDR2 YYNGEE. The CDR3 reads CASSALRTDTQYF. In DNA, the CDR3 is TGTGCCAGCAGCGCCCTTCGCACAGATACGCAGTATTTT.

The table lists this clonotype with many counts. CDR3 DNA: TGTGCCAGCAGCAACAGGGGTGGCAATCAGCCCCAGCATTTT. Protein product: CASSNRGGNQPQHF. The rearrangement joins TRBV12-3 or TRBV12-4 to TRBJ1-5, with 7 nucleotides matching TRBD1. CDR3 length: 14 amino acids. Trimming at V came to 6 bases and at J to 2 bases, leaving 4 bases not matched to a gene.

This clonotype has ten or more counts. The CDR3 here is CASSYSSLAGANEQFF. CDR3 nucleotides: TGTGCCAGCAGTTACTCGAGCCTAGCGGGGGCCAATGAGCAGTTCTTC. The chain is built from TRBV6-5 and TRBJ2-1; 10 bases map to TRBD2. CDR1 and CDR2 (germline): MNHEY, SVGAGI. The CDR3 spans 16 residues. The trim removed 0 bases at V and 6 bases at J, leaving 5 bases unmatched.

The chain is built from TRBV5-6 and TRBJ2-1; 9 bases line up with TRBD2. Germline V gene sequence: CDR1 SGHDT, CDR2 YYEEEE. CDR3 length: 17 residues. Trimming cost V 4 bases and J 7 bases; bases outside gene matches: 15. The CDR3 here is CASSRPSGILLMNEQFF. CDR3 coding DNA: TGTGCCAGCAGCAGACCTAGCGGGATCCTCCTTATGAATGAGCAGTTCTTC.

This clonotype was counted between two and nine times. V gene TRBV4-3 combines with J gene TRBJ2-1; 8 nucleotides agree with TRBD2. This CDR3 comprises 20 residues. Germline loops: CDR1 LGHNA, CDR2 YSLEER. Unmatched junction bases numbered 19, after V lost 0 bases and J lost 6 bases. The CDR3 is CASSQDNPSSGWGRGNEQFF. In DNA form, the CDR3 reads TGCGCCAGCAGCCAAGATAATCCCTCTAGCGGGTGGGGTAGGGGCAATGAGCAGTTCTTC.

In its sample, this clonotype was seen many times. This chain connects TRBV7-2 to TRBJ2-4; D ambiguous. The V end lost 5 bases, the J end lost 6 bases, and 5 bases lay between the germline ends. The germline V gene encodes CDR1 SGHTA and CDR2 FQGNSA. This CDR3 is 11 amino acids long. The CDR3 DNA follows: TGTGCCAGCAGCCTAGGAAACATTCAGTACTTC. Its protein product is CASSLGNIQYF.

This clonotype was observed a few times. The chain is built from TRBV6-5 and TRBJ2-3, with 11 bases that match TRBD2. Germline CDR1 MNHEY, CDR2 SVGAGI. The CDR3 totals 16 residues. J gave up 6 bases and V 0 bases, and 5 bases lay outside the gene matches. CDR3 protein: CASSYSPSGGPDTQYF. Here the CDR3 DNA reads TGTGCCAGCAGTTACTCCCCTAGCGGGGGGCCGGATACGCAGTATTTT.

This chain joins TRBV29-1 and TRBJ2-7; either TRBD1 or TRBD2 may fit D (6 bases each). From germline, CDR1 is SQVTM and CDR2 ANQGSEA. The V end lost 0 bases, the J end lost 6 bases, and 15 bases lay between the germline ends. This CDR3 is 14 amino acids long. The CDR3 nucleotides are TGCAGCGTTGAAGATAAGGGACGGGGGCGCGAGCAGTACTTC. Residues: CSVEDKGRGREQYF.

Ten or more counts support this clonotype. The V call is TRBV29-1, the J call TRBJ2-7; the match to TRBD1 covers 7 bases. The V segment lost 2 bases and the J segment 1 base; nucleotides outside the gene matches: 8. The CDR3 is made up of 15 amino acids. Germline V gives CDR1 SQVTM, CDR2 ANQGSEA. The CDR3 protein is CSVELRGRGSYEQYF. The DNA of the CDR3 is TGCAGCGTTGAATTAAGGGGCAGGGGGTCCTACGAGCAGTACTTC.

This clonotype was seen repeatedly, ten times or more. The rearrangement links TRBV13 to TRBJ2-5, with no clear D. V gave up 1 base and J gave up 1 base, with 7 bases separating them. This CDR3 has 14 residues. Germline CDR1 is PRHDT and CDR2 is FYEKMQ (reference sequence). DNA for the CDR3: TGTGCCAGCAGCTTAGTGTCAGCCCAAGAGACCCAGTACTTC. This translates into CASSLVSAQETQYF.

This clonotype has at least ten counts. This sequence joins TRBV6-1 and TRBJ2-3; D gene unclear. The V end was cut by 3 bases, the J end by 8 bases, with 9 bases between. This CDR3 spans 12 amino acids. CDR1 is MNHNS and CDR2 is SASEGT in the germline V gene. CDR3 in amino acids: CASSDIGATQYF. CDR3 coding DNA: TGTGCCAGCAGTGATATAGGCGCTACGCAGTATTTT.

In its sample, this clonotype was seen many times. The chain has TRBV6-2 or TRBV6-3 and TRBJ2-7; tentatively, D is TRBD1 or TRBD2 (5 bases each). The CDR3 has 16 amino acids. Per germline, CDR1 MNHEY and CDR2 SVGEGT. The ends were cut back, 0 bases at V and 2 bases at J, with 14 bases in the middle. Here the CDR3 DNA reads TGTGCCAGCAGTTACTCCCGGGCCCTGGGGGCCTACGAGCAGTACTTC. Its protein is CASSYSRALGAYEQYF.

This clonotype was counted between two and nine times. The rearrangement joins TRBV7-9 to TRBJ2-7, with D hard to call. Germline assignment: CDR1 SEHNR and CDR2 FQNEAQ (reference sequence). This CDR3 region has 11 residues. V lost 11 bases and J 5 bases, leaving 13 bases between the germline ends. Written as DNA, the CDR3 is TGTGCCCTGGAAAGGGCCCACGAGCAGTACTTC. Its translation is CALERAHEQYF.